A selection of T cell receptor beta chains follows, all from one sample in a study of T cell repertoires in cytomegalovirus infection. TCRdb recomputed calls from the reads with MiXCR, one row per CDR3 protein. The table records tens of thousands of distinct CDR3 sequences, 33% of them present only once. The antigens these receptors bind are not known. The sequenced material came from PBMCs, sequenced either directly or after in vitro stimulation (not recorded which). Receptor source: a human donor in good health (CMV status not recorded). Some clones in this sample may be carry-over from other donors' samples. Both conserved end residues are part of each CDR3. The D gene is left open where the match is weak. Size tells how often a clone was seen (once, few, many) or the class of an expanded clone, and some rows leave it out.

j_gene: TRBJ2-7; v_gene: TRBV3-1; d_gene: TRBD1; len: 15; abundance: -; CDR3aa: CASSAGTGGHYEQYF; CDR3nt: TGTGCCAGCAGCGCCGGGACAGGGGGCCACTACGAGCAGTACTTC
j_gene: TRBJ2-7; v_gene: TRBV19; d_gene: -; len: 14; abundance: -; CDR3aa: CASSDGGRYYEQYF; CDR3nt: TGTGCCAGTAGTGACGGGGGCCGCTACTACGAGCAGTACTTC
j_gene: TRBJ2-1; v_gene: TRBV7-2; d_gene: -; len: 14; abundance: -; CDR3aa: CASSFRMSYNEQFF; CDR3nt: TGTGCCAGCAGCTTCCGAATGTCCTACAATGAGCAGTTCTTC
j_gene: TRBJ1-1; v_gene: TRBV2; d_gene: -; len: 15; abundance: few; CDR3aa: CASRGLDRINTEAFF; CDR3nt: TGTGCCAGCAGGGGGTTGGACAGAATAAACACTGAAGCTTTCTTT
j_gene: TRBJ2-7; v_gene: TRBV6-1; d_gene: -; len: 15; abundance: few; CDR3aa: CASSASDRVSYEQYF; CDR3nt: TGTGCCAGCAGTGCCTCCGACAGAGTATCCTACGAGCAGTACTTC
j_gene: TRBJ2-7; v_gene: TRBV28; d_gene: TRBD2; len: 17; abundance: few; CDR3aa: CASSPTSGGPRWGEQYF; CDR3nt: TGTGCCAGCAGTCCCACTAGCGGGGGGCCCCGTTGGGGTGAGCAGTACTTC
j_gene: TRBJ1-2; v_gene: TRBV4-1; d_gene: TRBD1; len: 16; abundance: -; CDR3aa: CASSRGPGQGLRGYTF; CDR3nt: TGCGCCAGCAGCCGAGGACCGGGACAGGGATTGCGGGGCTACACCTTC
j_gene: TRBJ2-1; v_gene: TRBV7-6; d_gene: -; len: 15; abundance: -; CDR3aa: CASSLGAPGYNEQFF; CDR3nt: TGTGCCAGCAGTTTGGGTGCCCCCGGCTACAATGAGCAGTTCTTC
j_gene: TRBJ1-3; v_gene: TRBV6-5; d_gene: -; len: 13; abundance: few; CDR3aa: CASQDFIGNTIYF; CDR3nt: TGTGCCAGCCAGGACTTTATCGGAAACACCATATATTTT
j_gene: TRBJ2-1; v_gene: TRBV5-1; d_gene: -; len: 15; abundance: -; CDR3aa: CASSLANPGGNEQFF; CDR3nt: TGCGCCAGCAGCTTGGCCAATCCCGGAGGAAATGAGCAGTTCTTC
j_gene: TRBJ2-1; v_gene: TRBV12-3/TRBV12-4; d_gene: -; len: 17; abundance: -; CDR3aa: CASSLIRLAATYNEQFF; CDR3nt: TGTGCCAGCAGTTTGATTAGGCTGGCGGCAACCTACAATGAGCAGTTCTTC
j_gene: TRBJ1-1; v_gene: TRBV2; d_gene: -; len: 13; abundance: few; CDR3aa: CASSELVGTEAFF; CDR3nt: TGTGCCAGCAGTGAATTGGTGGGAACTGAAGCTTTCTTT
j_gene: TRBJ2-1; v_gene: TRBV7-2; d_gene: TRBD2; len: 19; abundance: few; CDR3aa: CASSSRRAGGQWGYNEQFF; CDR3nt: TGTGCCAGCAGCTCCCGGCGAGCGGGGGGGCAGTGGGGGTACAATGAGCAGTTCTTC
j_gene: TRBJ1-1; v_gene: TRBV20-1; d_gene: -; len: 12; abundance: -; CDR3aa: CSTKKLNTEAFF; CDR3nt: TGCAGTACTAAAAAGTTGAACACTGAAGCTTTCTTT
j_gene: TRBJ2-5; v_gene: TRBV4-1; d_gene: -; len: 13; abundance: few; CDR3aa: CASSRPSGETQYF; CDR3nt: TGCGCCAGCAGCAGACCATCCGGGGAGACCCAGTACTTC
j_gene: TRBJ2-3; v_gene: TRBV4-3; d_gene: -; len: 15; abundance: few; CDR3aa: CASSQGGASTDTQYF; CDR3nt: TGCGCCAGCAGCCAAGGCGGAGCTAGCACAGATACGCAGTATTTT
j_gene: TRBJ1-5; v_gene: TRBV6-2/TRBV6-3; d_gene: -; len: 15; abundance: -; CDR3aa: CASSYGGSYRQPQHF; CDR3nt: TGTGCCAGCAGTTACGGCGGTTCCTATCGGCAGCCCCAGCATTTT
j_gene: TRBJ2-7; v_gene: TRBV27; d_gene: -; len: 15; abundance: -; CDR3aa: CASSSLGRPPNEQYF; CDR3nt: TGTGCCAGCAGTTCCCTCGGCAGGCCCCCGAACGAGCAGTACTTC
j_gene: TRBJ1-2; v_gene: TRBV7-2; d_gene: TRBD1; len: 14; abundance: few; CDR3aa: CASSLRTGDYGYTF; CDR3nt: TGTGCCAGCAGCCTGAGGACAGGGGACTATGGCTACACCTTC
j_gene: TRBJ1-1; v_gene: TRBV12-3/TRBV12-4; d_gene: -; len: 14; abundance: few; CDR3aa: CASGLNSLDSEAFF; CDR3nt: TGTGCCAGCGGACTTAATTCGTTGGACAGTGAAGCTTTCTTT
j_gene: TRBJ1-4; v_gene: TRBV7-8; d_gene: -; len: 15; abundance: few; CDR3aa: CASTYWGGGNEKLFF; CDR3nt: TGTGCCTCGACTTACTGGGGGGGAGGTAATGAAAAACTGTTTTTT
j_gene: TRBJ2-7; v_gene: TRBV5-4; d_gene: -; len: 14; abundance: few; CDR3aa: CASSLAAGKNEQYF; CDR3nt: TGTGCCAGCAGCTTGGCGGCAGGGAAAAACGAGCAGTACTTC
j_gene: TRBJ1-1; v_gene: TRBV7-2; d_gene: TRBD1; len: 18; abundance: -; CDR3aa: CASSFPSRGRWMNTEAFF; CDR3nt: TGTGCCAGCAGCTTCCCGAGCAGGGGGCGCTGGATGAACACTGAAGCTTTCTTT